Each of the 14 T cell receptor beta chains below was sequenced from the same sample in a study of T-cell reconstitution after alpha-beta-depleted transplantation in children. Using unique molecular identifiers, the investigators prepared the TCRbeta library. TCRdb used MiXCR to reprocess the PCR reads, holding one entry per CDR3 protein. The profile shows about 690,000 distinct CDR3 sequences, roughly 17% of them singletons. Specimen: PBMCs from the stem cell graft donor, collected from the stem cell graft. These receptor sequences come from a human donor who donated a stem cell graft to a child with acute myeloid leukemia.

There are many counts of this clonotype. The gene calls are TRBV20-1 and TRBJ1-5; 7 bases line up with TRBD1. This CDR3 region has 16 residues. Per germline, CDR1 DFQATT and CDR2 SNEGSKA (reference sequence). J was trimmed by 0 bases and V by 3 bases; bases with no gene match: 8. Here the CDR3 DNA reads TGCAGTGCTAGTAGGAGGGGGCCTTATAGCAATCAGCCCCAGCATTTT. This sequence encodes CSASRRGPYSNQPQHF.

The chain is built from TRBV4-3 and TRBJ2-7, with 8 bases fitting TRBD1. CDR3 length equals 14 residues. Germline V gives CDR1 LGHNA, CDR2 YSLEER. V gave up 0 bases and J gave up 6 bases; unmatched junction bases: 4. CDR3 DNA sequence: TGCGCCAGCAGCCAAGAGACCAGGGGGCGCGAGCAGTACTTC. Translating it yields CASSQETRGREQYF.

The chain uses TRBV20-1 and TRBJ2-5, with 12 bases fitting TRBD1. V gave up 0 bases and J gave up 5 bases; unmatched junction bases: 7. CDR1 and CDR2 from the germline V gene are DFQATT and SNEGSKA (reference sequence). The CDR3 runs 16 residues. Written as DNA, the CDR3 is TGCAGTGCTAGAGATCGCCCGGGACAGGGGGCCGAGACCCAGTACTTC. Translation gives CSARDRPGQGAETQYF.

V gene TRBV19 combines with J gene TRBJ1-5; D may be TRBD1 (5 bases). Trimming removed 8 bases from V and 3 bases from J, with 14 bases in between. The germline gives CDR1 LNHDA, CDR2 SQIVND (reference sequence). This CDR3 contains 14 residues. CDR3 DNA: TGTGCCAGTCAATTAGACAGTACCAATCAGCCCCAGCATTTT. The encoded protein is CASQLDSTNQPQHF. The complete variable domain, with remaining parts taken from reference TRBV19 and TRBJ1-5, reads DGGITQSPKYLFRKEGQNVTLSCEQNLNHDAMYWYRQDPGQGLRLIYYSQIVNDFQKGDIAEGYSVSREKKESFPLTVTSAQKNPTAFYLCASQLDSTNQPQHFGDGTRLSIL.

The genes are TRBV7-3 and TRBJ2-6; 11 bases map to TRBD1. V shed 3 bases, J shed 0 bases, and the junction held 4 bases outside the gene matches. Germline CDR1 SGHTA, CDR2 FQGTGA. CDR3 length equals 18 residues. CDR3 residues: CASSFVGTGGSGANVLTF. CDR3 coding DNA: TGTGCCAGCAGCTTTGTCGGGACAGGGGGCTCTGGGGCCAACGTCCTGACTTTC.

This clonotype has a handful of counts. The rearrangement links TRBV28 to TRBJ1-4; 9 bases line up with TRBD1. V lost 5 bases and J lost 8; bases outside the gene matches: 9. Germline-derived CDR1 and CDR2 are MDHEN and SYDVKM. CDR3 size: 15 residues. CDR3 sequence reads: CASSPLQGAREKLFF. The CDR3 DNA is TGTGCCAGCAGTCCTTTACAGGGGGCGAGGGAAAAACTGTTTTTT.

At least ten counts were recorded for this clonotype. The V call is TRBV20-1, the J call TRBJ2-7; D not resolved. V was shortened by 1 base and J by 3 bases, with 4 bases between the two germline ends. The germline V gene has CDR1 DFQATT and CDR2 SNEGSKA (reference sequence). CDR3 length equals 11 residues. CDR3 residues: CSARGGYEQYV. Here the CDR3 DNA reads TGCAGTGCTAGAGGAGGCTACGAGCAGTACGTC.

This clonotype has a count of ten or more. This chain joins TRBV10-3 and TRBJ1-1; perhaps TRBD1 as D (5 bases). The V gene's germline CDR1 is ENHRY and CDR2 SYGVKD. The V end was cut by 4 bases, the J end by 0 bases, with 12 bases between. This CDR3 is 15 amino acids long. CDR3 DNA: TGTGCCATCAGTGCCGGGACGGCGATGAACACTGAAGCTTTCTTT. This gives the protein CAISAGTAMNTEAFF.

In its sample, this clonotype was seen a few times. This chain joins TRBV5-1 and TRBJ2-3; possibly TRBD1 for D (5 bases). V was trimmed by 4 bases and J by 0 bases, leaving 18 bases between them. The V gene's germline CDR1 is SGHRS and CDR2 YFSETQ. CDR3 length: 17 residues. The CDR3 spells CASSGPDRSSSTDTQYF. As DNA, the CDR3 is TGCGCCAGCAGCGGGCCCGACAGATCCTCTAGCACAGATACGCAGTATTTT. The whole variable domain, filled in from reference TRBV5-1 and TRBJ2-3, reads KAGVTQTPRYLIKTRGQQVTLSCSPISGHRSVSWYQQTPGQGLQFLFEYFSETQRNKGNFPGRFSGRQFSNSRSEMNVSTLELGDSALYLCASSGPDRSSSTDTQYFGPGTRLTVL.

The chain employs TRBV9 and TRBJ2-5; D is unclear. Germline CDR1 and CDR2: SGDLS and YYNGEE. Trimming pared 3 bases from V and 4 bases from J, leaving 13 bases between. The CDR3 sequence is 14 residues long. The DNA of the CDR3 is TGTGCCAGCAGCGGAGAGATGAGTGGAGAGACCCAGTACTTC. Amino acid sequence: CASSGEMSGETQYF.

This clonotype showed up just once. The V call is TRBV12-3 or TRBV12-4, the J call TRBJ2-7; the match to TRBD1 covers 7 bases. The V and J ends lost 3 bases and 1 base, in that order; junction bases with no gene match: 12. This CDR3 is built from 17 residues. CDR3 sequence: CASSFLETGSGSYEQYF. The CDR3 bases are TGTGCCAGCAGTTTCCTGGAGACAGGGAGCGGATCCTACGAGCAGTACTTC.

This clonotype appeared a few times. The chain recombines TRBV28 with TRBJ2-2, with TRBD1 as a possible D gene (6 bases). The V and J ends lost 10 bases and 2 bases respectively, with 11 bases between them. This CDR3 spans 13 amino acids. CDR1 and CDR2 from the germline V gene are MDHEN and SYDVKM. Written as DNA, the CDR3 is TGTGCCACTCTCAGGGGAAACACCGGGGAGCTGTTTTTT. This translates into CATLRGNTGELFF.

This clonotype was detected a few times. The J gene is TRBJ1-6, the V gene TRBV20-1; D gene unclear. The CDR3 contains 18 residues. CDR1 and CDR2 from the germline V gene are DFQATT and SNEGSKA (reference sequence). Trimming pared 3 bases from V and 0 bases from J, leaving 18 bases between. CDR3 region: CSARPAEGSSSYNSPLHF. DNA of the CDR3: TGCAGTGCTAGGCCCGCTGAGGGTTCGAGCTCCTATAATTCACCCCTCCACTTT.

V is TRBV11-2 and J is TRBJ1-1; D ambiguous. The V and J ends lost 3 bases and 2 bases respectively, with 7 bases between them. The germline V gene encodes CDR1 SGHAT and CDR2 FQNNGV. The CDR3 has 13 amino acids. This CDR3 reads CASSFEVNTEAFF. Here the CDR3 DNA reads TGTGCCAGCAGCTTCGAGGTAAACACTGAAGCTTTCTTT.